These 30 T cell receptor beta chains were all obtained from the same sample, sequenced in a study of blood T cell repertoires in COVID-19. Generated by immunoSEQ multiplex PCR, the TCRdb table keeps only in-frame clones and is missing some. The data show fewer than 350,000 clones, nearly 90% seen once. Sequenced: PBMCs or T cells enriched from blood (not recorded which). These receptors all come from a woman younger than 30 with acute COVID-19.

The chain recombines TRBV25-1 with TRBJ1-4, with 10 positions matching TRBD1. V lost 6 bases, J lost 8 bases, and 9 bases stayed unmatched. The CDR3 loop spans 15 amino acids. In germline, CDR1 is MGHDK, CDR2 SYGVNS. Here the CDR3 DNA reads TGTGCCAGCAGGACGACAGGGGGCCTGGTAGAAAAACTGTTTTTT. Residues: CASRTTGGLVEKLFF.

This clone was seen only once. The rearrangement uses TRBV5-1 and TRBJ1-6; a weak D match, TRBD1 (5 bases). Trimming left V 4 bases short and J 8 bases short, with 16 bases between. The CDR3 runs to 15 residues. The V gene's germline CDR1 is SGHRS and CDR2 YFSETQ. CDR3 in DNA: TGCGCCAGCAGCCGAAATTGGGGCGAAGATTCACCCCTCCACTTT. Translating it yields CASSRNWGEDSPLHF.

This rearrangement joins TRBV28 to TRBJ1-6; weak D call: TRBD1 (6 bases). The germline V and J ends were trimmed by 11 bases and 7 bases, with 18 bases remaining between them. The CDR3 is 14 amino acids. The germline V gene has CDR1 MDHEN and CDR2 SYDVKM. The chain's CDR3 is CASRQVHTNSPLHF. Written as DNA, the CDR3 is TGTGCCTCCCGACAGGTCCATACCAATTCACCCCTCCACTTT.

This clone was observed a handful of times. The chain joins TRBV6-1 to TRBJ1-4; 10 nucleotides line up with TRBD1. Trimming removed 3 bases from V and 5 bases from J; junction bases left unmatched: 3. There are 15 residues in the CDR3. The germline gives CDR1 MNHNS, CDR2 SASEGT. Here the CDR3 reads CASSEDRGRNEKLFF. The CDR3 DNA is TGTGCCAGCAGTGAGGACAGGGGGAGAAATGAAAAACTGTTTTTT.

V is TRBV4-3 and J is TRBJ2-7; D gene ambiguous. The CDR3 runs to 15 residues. V was clipped by 0 bases and J by 4 bases, with 13 bases between them. Germline CDR1 LGHNA, CDR2 YSLEER. The CDR3 protein is CASSQDWRPIYEQYF. As DNA, the CDR3 is TGCGCCAGCAGCCAAGATTGGAGACCTATATACGAGCAGTACTTC.

This chain connects TRBV11-2 to TRBJ1-2; TRBD1 is a possible D gene (6 bases). The V and J ends lost 4 bases and 3 bases respectively, with 12 bases between them. The CDR3 length is 14 residues. Germline CDR1 reads SGHAT; CDR2 reads FQNNGV. CDR3 amino acids: CASSCPDSHYGYTF. Here the CDR3 DNA reads TGTGCCAGCAGCTGCCCGGACAGTCACTATGGCTACACCTTC.

The chain has TRBV27 and TRBJ1-5, with 7 bases that match TRBD1. Trimming took 5 bases from V and 1 from J; bases not matched to a gene: 8. CDR3 size: 16 residues. CDR1 is MNHEY and CDR2 is SMNVEV in the germline V gene (reference sequence). Here the CDR3 reads CASSPRQGFSNQPQHF. The CDR3 region has the DNA TGTGCCAGCAGTCCACGACAGGGTTTCAGCAATCAGCCCCAGCATTTT.

The chain recombines TRBV29-1 with TRBJ2-2; 7 bases align to TRBD1. The germline V gene has CDR1 SQVTM and CDR2 ANQGSEA. Trimming removed 6 bases from V and 0 bases from J; junction bases left unmatched: 16. The CDR3 is 18 residues long. CDR3 protein: CSVHGSGARGSNTGELFF. The DNA for the CDR3 is TGCAGCGTCCATGGTTCTGGTGCCAGGGGGTCGAACACCGGGGAGCTGTTTTTT.

This chain joins TRBV5-1 and TRBJ2-5, with 8 positions matching TRBD1. CDR1 and CDR2 (germline): SGHRS, YFSETQ. Unmatched junction bases numbered 6, after V lost 1 base and J lost 1 base. CDR3 length: 16 residues. CDR3: CASSLYVGTGQETQYF. The CDR3 region has the DNA TGCGCCAGCAGCTTGTATGTTGGGACAGGCCAAGAGACCCAGTACTTC. The complete variable domain, with remaining parts taken from reference TRBV5-1 and TRBJ2-5, reads KAGVTQTPRYLIKTRGQQVTLSCSPISGHRSVSWYQQTPGQGLQFLFEYFSETQRNKGNFPGRFSGRQFSNSRSEMNVSTLELGDSALYLCASSLYVGTGQETQYFGPGTRLLVL.

The V call is TRBV27, the J call TRBJ2-7, with no clear D. This CDR3 contains 14 residues. Trimming left V 3 bases short and J 2 bases short, with 11 bases between. The germline gives CDR1 MNHEY, CDR2 SMNVEV (reference sequence). The CDR3 nucleotides are TGTGCCAGCAGTTTGCCTGGGCCGCCCTACGAGCAGTACTTC. Protein: CASSLPGPPYEQYF.

This clone was detected once. This sequence joins TRBV27 and TRBJ2-7, with 9 bases identical to TRBD1. Germline V gene lookup returns CDR1 MNHEY and CDR2 SMNVEV (reference sequence). V gave up 1 base and J gave up 2 bases; unmatched junction bases: 9. The CDR3 contains 17 residues. CDR3 nucleotides: TGTGCCAGCAGTTTATTAGGGACAGGGCGACCAGCCTACGAGCAGTACTTC. Protein sequence: CASSLLGTGRPAYEQYF.

This clone was seen a handful of times. This sequence joins TRBV6-5 and TRBJ2-7; D call uncertain. V lost 6 bases to trimming and J lost 0 bases, with 15 bases between them. Germline V gene lookup returns CDR1 MNHEY and CDR2 SVGAGI. The CDR3 is made up of 15 amino acids. The CDR3 region is CASRRSKISSYEQYF. CDR3 DNA sequence: TGTGCCAGCAGGCGCTCTAAGATAAGCTCCTACGAGCAGTACTTC.

V and J are TRBV7-7 and TRBJ2-5, with TRBD2 as a possible D gene (5 bases). Germline assignment: CDR1 SSHAT and CDR2 FNYEAQ (reference sequence). The V gene lost 0 bases and the J gene lost 5 bases, with 16 bases spanning the gap. The length of the CDR3 is 16 residues. The CDR3 nucleotides read TGTGCCAGCAGCTTAGCACCCCGGGCTCGAGGGGAGACCCAGTACTTC. Amino acids: CASSLAPRARGETQYF. Combining the CDR3 with reference TRBV7-7 and TRBJ2-5 gives the whole variable domain GAGVSQSPRYKVTKRGQDVTLRCDPISSHATLYWYQQALGQGPEFLTYFNYEAQPDKSGLPSDRFSAERPEGSISTLTIQRTEQRDSAMYRCASSLAPRARGETQYFGPGTRLLVL.

The chain is built from TRBV2 and TRBJ1-1; D unclear. Germline V gene sequence: CDR1 SNHLY, CDR2 FYNNEI. This CDR3 is built from 14 residues. V was cut by 1 base and J by 4 bases, with 10 bases left in between. CDR3 sequence: CASSEGRRTTEAFF. The CDR3 DNA sequence: TGTGCCAGCAGTGAAGGCAGGAGGACCACTGAAGCTTTCTTT. Together with reference TRBV2 and TRBJ1-1, the CDR3 gives the full variable domain: EPEVTQTPSHQVTQMGQEVILRCVPISNHLYFYWYRQILGQKVEFLVSFYNNEISEKSEIFDDQFSVERPDGSNFTLKIRSTKLEDSAMYFCASSEGRRTTEAFFGQGTRLTVV.

This clone was observed a single time. The rearrangement joins TRBV7-6 to TRBJ2-1; tentative D call: TRBD2 (5 bases). Trimming stripped 5 bases from V and 8 bases from J, with 13 bases between. This CDR3 spans 13 amino acids. Germline values: CDR1 SGHVS, CDR2 FNYEAQ. The CDR3 loop reads CASSLILVDEQFF. In DNA, the CDR3 is TGTGCCAGCAGCCTCATACTAGTCGATGAGCAGTTCTTC. The full variable domain, in which reference TRBV7-6 and TRBJ2-1 provide the parts outside the CDR3, is GAGVSQSPRYKVTKRGQDVALRCDPISGHVSLYWYRQALGQGPEFLTYFNYEAQQDKSGLPNDRFSAERPEGSISTLTIQRTEQRDSAMYRCASSLILVDEQFFGPGTRLTVL.

V gene TRBV3-1 (or the pseudogene TRBV3-2) combines with J gene TRBJ2-7; 11 bases agree with TRBD2. The CDR3 is 15 residues long. After removal of 4 bases from V and 6 bases from J, the junction contained 8 bases not matched to a gene. CDR1 LGHDT and CDR2 YNNKEL come from the germline V gene (reference sequence). CDR3 DNA: TGTGCCAGCAGCCTCGGGGTAGCGGGAGGGCTCGAGCAGTACTTC. It yields the protein CASSLGVAGGLEQYF.

This clone was seen once. The genes are TRBV12-3 or TRBV12-4 and TRBJ1-6, with D uncertain. Deletions cut 4 bases from V and 9 bases from J, with 10 bases between. The CDR3 has 13 residues. For the CDR3, the DNA is TGTGCCAGCAGTTCAGAAGCGTTTTCACCCCTCCACTTT. It specifies CASSSEAFSPLHF.

As to this clone: This sample also contains other DNA sequences that code for the same CDR3. The rearrangement joins TRBV28 to TRBJ2-1; 10 bases are a match to TRBD2. The germline gives CDR1 MDHEN, CDR2 SYDVKM. This CDR3 is built from 14 residues. V shed 7 bases, J shed 7 bases, and the junction held 7 bases outside the gene matches. CDR3 region: CASNLAGGDNEQFF. As DNA, the CDR3 is TGTGCCAGCAACTTAGCGGGAGGAGATAATGAGCAGTTCTTC.

V and J are TRBV5-5 and TRBJ1-6; 7 bases are shared with TRBD1. After removal of 5 bases from V and 7 bases from J, the junction contained 9 bases not matched to a gene. Germline V gene data show CDR1 as SGHKS and CDR2 as YYEKEE (reference sequence). This CDR3 spans 15 amino acids. The CDR3 spells CASRDTGTENSPLHF. The CDR3 DNA sequence: TGTGCCAGCAGGGATACCGGGACAGAGAATTCACCCCTCCACTTT.

This chain links TRBV6-5 with TRBJ2-1, with 9 bases identical to TRBD1. Germline V CDR1 and CDR2: MNHEY, SVGAGI. This CDR3 is built from 12 residues. V dropped 3 bases and J dropped 14; count of bases not matched to a gene: 5. CDR3 DNA sequence: TGTGCCAGCAGTTATGGGACAGGGCGGGAGTTCTTC. Translated, it gives CASSYGTGREFF.

The chain links TRBV3-1 (or the pseudogene TRBV3-2) to TRBJ2-1; TRBD2 matches at 13 bases. This CDR3 region has 14 residues. Germline trimming cut 6 bases from V and 9 bases from J; bases unmatched to any gene: 5. In germline, CDR1 is LGHDT, CDR2 YNNKEL (reference sequence). The CDR3 DNA reads TGTGCCAGCAGACTAGCGGGAGGGCCTGGTGAGCAGTTCTTC. Encoded protein: CASRLAGGPGEQFF.

A remark on this clone: The sample carries other DNA sequences with the same CDR3. The CDR3 spells CASSLDRVDGYTF. CDR3 sequence (DNA): TGTGCCAGCAGCTTAGACCGGGTGGATGGCTACACCTTC. V usage is TRBV7-9 and J usage is TRBJ1-2, with D unresolved. This CDR3 has 13 residues. Germline values: CDR1 SEHNR, CDR2 FQNEAQ (reference sequence). Trimming took 1 base from V and 6 from J, leaving 9 bases between them.

The chain carries TRBV19 and TRBJ1-1; D perhaps matches TRBD1 (6 bases). V shed 10 bases and J shed 6 bases, with 18 bases lying between them. CDR3 length equals 13 residues. Germline CDR1 reads LNHDA; CDR2 reads SQIVND (reference sequence). The DNA of the CDR3 is TGTGCCACCAAAGACCGGGACAACTCTGAAGCTTTCTTT. Translated: CATKDRDNSEAFF.

A note on this clone: This CDR3 is also generated by other DNA sequences in the sample. The chain is built from TRBV7-3 and TRBJ2-2, with TRBD1 matching 8 bases. Trimming took 2 bases from V and 2 from J; bases not matched to a gene: 4. In germline, CDR1 is SGHTA, CDR2 FQGTGA. The CDR3 spans 16 residues. This CDR3 is CASSLGQGANTGELFF. DNA of the CDR3: TGTGCCAGCAGCTTAGGGCAGGGGGCAAACACCGGGGAGCTGTTTTTT.

In its sample, this clone was seen once. The V and J genes are TRBV7-9 and TRBJ2-7; TRBD2 aligns across 8 bases. The V gene end was trimmed by 2 bases and the J gene end by 2 bases; junction bases not matched to a gene: 11. Germline V CDR1 and CDR2: SEHNR, FQNEAQ (reference sequence). This CDR3 contains 17 residues. The CDR3 DNA is TGTGCCAGCAGCTTAAATTCCCAGACTAGCGAAACCTACGAGCAGTACTTC. Amino acids: CASSLNSQTSETYEQYF. Using reference TRBV7-9 and TRBJ2-7 for the parts outside the CDR3, the full variable domain is DTGVSQNPRHKITKRGQNVTFRCDPISEHNRLYWYRQTLGQGPEFLTYFQNEAQLEKSRLLSDRFSAERPKGSFSTLEIQRTEQGDSAMYLCASSLNSQTSETYEQYFGPGTRLTVT.

The chain recombines TRBV4-1 with TRBJ2-1; 8 bases fit TRBD1. The germline CDR1 and CDR2 sequences are MGHRA and YSYEKL. Trimming removed 3 bases from V and 2 bases from J; junction bases left unmatched: 3. The length of the CDR3 is 15 residues. Written as DNA, the CDR3 is TGCGCCAGCAGCCATGGACAGGGCCCCTACAATGAGCAGTTCTTC. It yields the protein CASSHGQGPYNEQFF.

The V call is TRBV12-3 or TRBV12-4, the J call TRBJ1-1, with unresolved D. Trimming left V 8 bases short and J 3 bases short, with 10 bases between. The CDR3 has 12 amino acids. CDR3 sequence reads: CASVVRDTEAFF. The DNA of the CDR3 is TGTGCCAGCGTCGTGAGGGACACTGAAGCTTTCTTT.

The chain combines TRBV5-1 with TRBJ1-4, with 9 positions matching TRBD1. The CDR3 spans 15 residues. Trimming took 2 bases from V and 7 from J; bases not matched to a gene: 6. CDR1 SGHRS and CDR2 YFSETQ come from the germline V gene. CDR3 DNA sequence: TGCGCCAGCAGCTTAAACAGGGGGCGTCTTGAAAAACTGTTTTTT. Its translation is CASSLNRGRLEKLFF.

DNA of the CDR3: TGTGCCAGCAGTGACCGATTACAGGGCGACGAGCAGTACTTC. Its translation: CASSDRLQGDEQYF. This chain joins TRBV28 and TRBJ2-7, with a weak D call TRBD1 (6 bases). V lost 5 bases, J lost 5 bases, and 16 bases lay in between. The CDR3 has 14 residues. The germline V gene encodes CDR1 MDHEN and CDR2 SYDVKM.

This clone was found once. This chain connects TRBV24-1 to TRBJ2-3, with D unresolved. Per the germline V gene, CDR1 is KGHDR and CDR2 is SFDVKD. This CDR3 has 15 amino acids. V shed 4 bases and J shed 4 bases, with 14 bases lying between them. The CDR3 spells CATSDPEEISDTQYF. DNA of the CDR3: TGTGCCACCAGTGACCCCGAGGAGATATCAGATACGCAGTATTTT.